Below are 23 T cell receptor beta chains sequenced from a single sample in a study of CD8+ T cells in alopecia areata. Once RNA had been extracted, it was reverse transcribed into cDNA to act as the sequencing template. Clones were read by immunoSEQ multiplex PCR, and TCRdb kept only the in-frame ones, dropping some. The table has 200,000 to 250,000 clones, around 57% seen once. Treatment of the sample: oral pan-JAK inhibitor, 5-10 mg twice daily. The sequencing used CD4+ T cells sorted from blood, collected at week 4, from a patient treated with tofacitinib. The receptors derive from a human donor with alopecia areata.

This chain uses TRBV29-1 with TRBJ2-5; D unresolved. From germline, CDR1 is SQVTM and CDR2 ANQGSEA. CDR3 length equals 10 residues. The V end lost 7 bases, the J end lost 3 bases, and 6 bases lay between the germline ends. The CDR3 DNA is TGCAGCGGATGGAAAGAGACCCAGTACTTC. It translates to CSGWKETQYF. The full variable domain, rest sourced from reference TRBV29-1 and TRBJ2-5, is SAVISQKPSRDICQRGTSLTIQCQVDSQVTMMFWYRQQPGQSLTLIATANQGSEATYESGFVIDKFPISRPNLTFSTLTVSNMSPEDSSIYLCSGWKETQYFGPGTRLLVL.

V is TRBV4-3 and J is TRBJ1-2; D gene ambiguous. The CDR3 extends over 15 amino acids. Per the germline V gene, CDR1 is LGHNA and CDR2 is YSLEER. V was cut by 0 bases and J by 2 bases, with 10 bases left in between. This chain's CDR3 is CASSQDRGRNYGYTF. CDR3 nucleotides: TGCGCCAGCAGCCAAGATAGAGGCCGAAACTATGGCTACACCTTC.

The rearrangement joins TRBV29-1 to TRBJ1-2; D remains ambiguous. CDR3 length: 14 amino acids. Trimming cost V 0 bases and J 1 base, with 9 bases left between them. Germline V gene lookup returns CDR1 SQVTM and CDR2 ANQGSEA. The CDR3 region has the DNA TGCAGCGTTGAAGATCGGAGTTTTAACTATGGCTACACCTTC. Protein sequence: CSVEDRSFNYGYTF.

The chain uses TRBV7-9 and TRBJ2-7; 7 bases map to TRBD1. This CDR3 is 16 amino acids long. With 4 bases clipped from V and 3 bases from J, the junction kept 12 bases outside the gene matches. Germline V gene data show CDR1 as SEHNR and CDR2 as FQNEAQ (reference sequence). CDR3 bases: TGTGCCAGCAGCTCGCGATCAACAGGGGCCCGCTACGAGCAGTACTTC. Encoded protein: CASSSRSTGARYEQYF.

The chain couples TRBV9 to TRBJ2-5; 7 bases are a match to TRBD1. After removal of 3 bases from V and 4 bases from J, the junction contained 9 bases not matched to a gene. CDR3 length: 15 amino acids. Germline V gene sequence: CDR1 SGDLS, CDR2 YYNGEE. CDR3 loop: CASSAPSGGRETQYF. The CDR3 region has the DNA TGTGCCAGCAGCGCCCCTTCAGGGGGACGAGAGACCCAGTACTTC.

The rearrangement joins TRBV30 to TRBJ1-6; no reliable D call. Germline CDR1 is GTSNPN and CDR2 is SVGIG (reference sequence). Trimming pared 0 bases from V and 7 bases from J, leaving 16 bases between. The CDR3 loop spans 16 amino acids. DNA for the CDR3: TGTGCCTGGAGTGTATCTATCGCAGGAACAAATTCACCCCTCCACTTT. Protein sequence: CAWSVSIAGTNSPLHF.

The chain combines TRBV5-1 with TRBJ1-4; D gene unclear. This CDR3 is built from 12 residues. The ends were cut back, 0 bases at V and 5 bases at J, with 2 bases in the middle. Germline lookup yields CDR1 SGHRS and CDR2 YFSETQ. The CDR3 DNA sequence: TGCGCCAGCAGCTTGGAGAATGAAAAACTGTTTTTT. Its translation: CASSLENEKLFF.

The rearrangement joins TRBV4-2 to TRBJ1-5, with a weak D call TRBD1 (5 bases). V dropped 1 base and J dropped 6 bases, with 10 bases sitting between them. This CDR3 has 14 residues. Germline CDR1 is LGHNA and CDR2 is YNFKEQ. This CDR3 is CASSQAGLGQPQHF. CDR3 DNA: TGTGCCAGCAGCCAAGCGGGGCTTGGTCAGCCCCAGCATTTT.

V usage is TRBV10-2 and J usage is TRBJ1-5; D remains ambiguous. From germline, CDR1 is WSHSY and CDR2 SAAADI. The CDR3 runs 16 residues. The germline V and J ends were trimmed by 2 bases and 0 bases, with 11 bases remaining between them. The CDR3 nucleotides are TGCGCCAGCAGTGAGGTTTCTAGAGGTAGCAATCAGCCCCAGCATTTT. Protein product: CASSEVSRGSNQPQHF.

The V gene is TRBV5-1, the J gene TRBJ2-7; D uncertain. The germline gives CDR1 SGHRS, CDR2 YFSETQ. The CDR3 is 13 residues long. Deletions cut 0 bases from V and 7 bases from J, with 11 bases between. Written as DNA, the CDR3 is TGCGCCAGCAGCTTGGAACCAGAAGGGGAGCAGTACTTC. Its translation is CASSLEPEGEQYF.

This chain connects TRBV2 to TRBJ1-1; D remains ambiguous. Germline-derived CDR1 and CDR2 are SNHLY and FYNNEI. The V end lost 7 bases, the J end lost 0 bases, and 12 bases lay between the germline ends. The CDR3 length is 14 residues. The CDR3: CASIYSALNTEAFF. CDR3 DNA sequence: TGTGCCAGCATTTACAGCGCATTGAACACTGAAGCTTTCTTT.

The chain joins TRBV5-1 to TRBJ2-7; D is possibly TRBD1 (6 bases). CDR1 is SGHRS and CDR2 is YFSETQ in the germline V gene. The CDR3 contains 15 residues. Trimming left V 5 bases short and J 2 bases short, with 17 bases between. CDR3 region: CASRQAQGPTYEQYF. Here the CDR3 DNA reads TGCGCCAGCAGACAAGCGCAGGGGCCAACCTACGAGCAGTACTTC.

The V call is TRBV29-1, the J call TRBJ1-1; the D is unclear. V was clipped by 7 bases and J by 2 bases, with 11 bases between them. The CDR3 extends over 12 amino acids. Germline CDR1 reads SQVTM; CDR2 reads ANQGSEA. This CDR3 is CSAEPQNTEAFF. CDR3 coding DNA: TGCAGCGCAGAACCGCAAAACACTGAAGCTTTCTTT.

The chain couples TRBV9 to TRBJ1-1; 8 positions agree with TRBD1. J lost 10 bases, V lost 3 bases, and 8 bases had no gene match. The CDR3 loop spans 13 amino acids. CDR1 and CDR2 (germline): SGDLS, YYNGEE. CDR3 nucleotide sequence: TGTGCCAGCAGCGACGGACAGGGCGTGGTAGCTTTCTTT. This codes for CASSDGQGVVAFF.

This clone was counted a single time. The chain carries TRBV25-1 and TRBJ1-1, with TRBD1 matching over 7 bases. The CDR3 is 16 amino acids. J gave up 1 base and V 1 base, and 6 bases lay outside the gene matches. Germline lookup yields CDR1 MGHDK and CDR2 SYGVNS. The CDR3 nucleotides are TGTGCCAGCAGTGAATTCGGGAACAGGGGGAACACTGAAGCTTTCTTT. Its translation is CASSEFGNRGNTEAFF. The full variable domain, with the rest looked up from reference TRBV25-1 and TRBJ1-1, is EADIYQTPRYLVIGTGKKITLECSQTMGHDKMYWYQQDPGMELHLIHYSYGVNSTEKGDLSSESTVSRIRTEHFPLTLESARPSHTSQYLCASSEFGNRGNTEAFFGQGTRLTVV.

V usage is TRBV25-1 and J usage is TRBJ1-5; maybe TRBD1 (5 bases). CDR3 size: 13 residues. CDR1 and CDR2 from the germline V gene are MGHDK and SYGVNS. Trimming shortened V by 6 bases and J by 5 bases, and 11 bases separated the two germline ends. The CDR3 DNA reads TGTGCCAGCAGGGGGCGTAGGGATCAGCCCCAGCATTTT. It encodes CASRGRRDQPQHF.

The rearrangement links TRBV5-1 to TRBJ2-1, with D unclear. CDR1 and CDR2 (germline): SGHRS, YFSETQ. The length of the CDR3 is 15 residues. The ends were cut back, 4 bases at V and 0 bases at J, with 11 bases in the middle. The CDR3 sequence: CASSPIRSSYNEQFF. The DNA for the CDR3 is TGCGCCAGCAGCCCGATTCGCAGCTCCTACAATGAGCAGTTCTTC.

The genes are TRBV5-1 and TRBJ2-5, with a possible D match to TRBD1 (6 bases). Trimming removed 4 bases from V and 2 bases from J, with 21 bases in between. The CDR3 runs 17 residues. Per the germline V gene, CDR1 is SGHRS and CDR2 is YFSETQ. This CDR3 is CASSPRAGATLQETQYF. The CDR3 DNA reads as TGCGCCAGCAGCCCCCGAGCAGGGGCCACCTTACAAGAGACCCAGTACTTC. Full variable domain (missing parts from reference TRBV5-1 and TRBJ2-5): KAGVTQTPRYLIKTRGQQVTLSCSPISGHRSVSWYQQTPGQGLQFLFEYFSETQRNKGNFPGRFSGRQFSNSRSEMNVSTLELGDSALYLCASSPRAGATLQETQYFGPGTRLLVL.

The chain employs TRBV6-5 and TRBJ2-1; D perhaps matches TRBD1 (6 bases). This CDR3 has 16 residues. Trimming stripped 4 bases from V and 0 bases from J, with 13 bases between. Germline CDR1 and CDR2: MNHEY and SVGAGI. CDR3 coding DNA: TGTGCCAGCAGTTCGGACAGAATGAGCTCCTACAATGAGCAGTTCTTC. Protein sequence: CASSSDRMSSYNEQFF.

This clone appeared a few times. The chain employs TRBV14 and TRBJ2-3, with D possibly matching TRBD1 (6 bases). The V gene's germline CDR1 is SGHDN and CDR2 FVKESK. V lost 1 base to trimming and J lost 5 bases, with 13 bases between them. This CDR3 contains 15 residues. CDR3 bases: TGTGCCAGCAGCCAAGTATGGGGGCCGAGAGATACGCAGTATTTT. Translating gives CASSQVWGPRDTQYF.

This chain links TRBV9 with TRBJ1-2; TRBD1 matches at 9 bases. The CDR3 is 17 residues long. With 5 bases clipped from V and 3 bases from J, the junction kept 14 bases outside the gene matches. Per germline, CDR1 SGDLS and CDR2 YYNGEE. Here the CDR3 DNA reads TGTGCCAGCAGTGAACCGACAGGGGGGGGCGAGTACTATGGCTACACCTTC. Its protein is CASSEPTGGGEYYGYTF.

This chain joins TRBV25-1 and TRBJ1-6; D gene uncertain. Germline V CDR1 and CDR2: MGHDK, SYGVNS. V lost 3 bases and J lost 7, with 4 bases in between. CDR3 length equals 12 residues. CDR3 sequence reads: CASSDPNSPLHF. Written as DNA, the CDR3 is TGTGCCAGCAGTGACCCAAATTCACCCCTCCACTTT.

The chain combines TRBV15 with TRBJ1-2; 7 bases line up with TRBD1. CDR1 and CDR2 (germline): LNHNV, YYDKDF (reference sequence). There are 17 residues in the CDR3. Germline trimming cut 2 bases from V and 6 bases from J; bases unmatched to any gene: 15. DNA for the CDR3: TGTGCCACCAGCAGACCTACCTTACAGGGGATTTTGCATGGCTACACCTTC. Translated, it gives CATSRPTLQGILHGYTF. The entire variable domain, with the rest obtained from reference TRBV15 and TRBJ1-2, is as follows: DAMVIQNPRYQVTQFGKPVTLSCSQTLNHNVMYWYQQKSSQAPKLLFHYYDKDFNNEADTPDNFQSRRPNTSFCFLDIRSPGLGDTAMYLCATSRPTLQGILHGYTFGSGTRLTVV.